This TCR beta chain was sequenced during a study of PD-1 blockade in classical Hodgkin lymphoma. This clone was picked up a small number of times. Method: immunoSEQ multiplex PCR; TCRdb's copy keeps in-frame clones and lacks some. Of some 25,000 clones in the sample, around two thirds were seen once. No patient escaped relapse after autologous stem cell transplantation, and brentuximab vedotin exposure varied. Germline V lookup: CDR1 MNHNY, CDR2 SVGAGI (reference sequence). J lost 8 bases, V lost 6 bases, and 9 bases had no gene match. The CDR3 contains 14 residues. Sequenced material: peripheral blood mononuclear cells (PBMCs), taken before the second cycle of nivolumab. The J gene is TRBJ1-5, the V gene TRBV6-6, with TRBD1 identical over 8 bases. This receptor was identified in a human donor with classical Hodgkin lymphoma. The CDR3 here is CASSPGQGLEPQHF. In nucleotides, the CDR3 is TGTGCCAGCAGCCCAGGACAGGGTCTGGAGCCCCAGCATTTT.